These T cell receptor beta chains were read from a single sample in a study of control samples from healthy donors and cancer patients. Sequencing was performed with immunoSEQ multiplex PCR; in TCRdb, only in-frame clones are kept and a portion is missing. The table shows approximately 180,000 clones, with about 90% occurring only once. The sequencing input was blood. These TCRs come from a woman aged 40 to 50 in good health. CDR3s include the opening cysteine and the closing phenylalanine or tryptophan. A D gene is named only where the DNA matches it firmly. Some rows mark clone size as missing; the rest say once, few, many or name a class of expanded clone.

size: few
D: .
J: TRBJ1-5
V: TRBV27
CDR3: CASSLSDSNQPQHF

size: .
D: .
J: TRBJ1-1
V: TRBV19
CDR3: CASTRGEGNTEAFF

size: .
D: .
J: TRBJ2-5
V: TRBV12-3/TRBV12-4
CDR3: CASSPPKETQYF

size: .
D: TRBD1
J: TRBJ1-4
V: TRBV9
CDR3: CASSVGIGQGGNEKLFF

size: .
D: .
J: TRBJ1-2
V: TRBV9
CDR3: CASSPQGQNYGYTF

size: .
D: .
J: TRBJ2-7
V: TRBV18
CDR3: CASSLSSYEQYF

size: .
D: TRBD1
J: TRBJ2-6
V: TRBV5-1
CDR3: CASSLLTGPGANVLTF

size: .
D: .
J: TRBJ1-2
V: TRBV18
CDR3: CASSVVNYGYTF

size: .
D: .
J: TRBJ1-2
V: TRBV20-1
CDR3: CSARGIYGYTF

size: .
D: TRBD1
J: TRBJ1-2
V: TRBV7-9
CDR3: CASSFNRDRDHGYTF

size: .
D: .
J: TRBJ2-1
V: TRBV11-3
CDR3: CASSSGYNEQFF

size: .
D: .
J: TRBJ1-4
V: TRBV18
CDR3: CASSSPGAGEKLFF

size: few
D: TRBD1
J: TRBJ2-3
V: TRBV14
CDR3: CASSRGQGRDTDTQYF

size: .
D: .
J: TRBJ2-2
V: TRBV10-2
CDR3: CASTDGGVRELFF

size: once
D: .
J: TRBJ1-4
V: TRBV6-5
CDR3: CASSDSHRQAKLFF

size: .
D: .
J: TRBJ1-1
V: TRBV29-1
CDR3: CSGSTVEAFF

size: .
D: .
J: TRBJ2-7
V: TRBV5-5
CDR3: CASSLKRVDEQYF

size: .
D: TRBD1
J: TRBJ1-5
V: TRBV13
CDR3: CASSLGFTTGNQPQHF

size: .
D: TRBD2
J: TRBJ2-7
V: TRBV5-4
CDR3: CASSPGGSSYEQYF

size: .
D: .
J: TRBJ1-1
V: TRBV7-9
CDR3: CASSLAGGRLNTEAFF

size: .
D: .
J: TRBJ2-7
V: TRBV4-2
CDR3: CASSQESGIESEQYF

size: .
D: .
J: TRBJ1-2
V: TRBV18
CDR3: CASSPGIDNYGYTF

size: .
D: .
J: TRBJ2-3
V: TRBV5-8
CDR3: CASSPGLSGTDTQYF

size: .
D: TRBD2
J: TRBJ2-1
V: TRBV20-1
CDR3: CSASFSWLAVYNEQFF

size: .
D: TRBD2
J: TRBJ2-5
V: TRBV3-1/TRBV3-2
CDR3: CASFRTSGGEETQYF

size: once
D: .
J: TRBJ1-3
V: TRBV5-1
CDR3: CANGTTTFSGNTIYF

size: .
D: .
J: TRBJ2-3
V: TRBV18
CDR3: CASSPPTGLDTQYF

size: .
D: .
J: TRBJ1-1
V: TRBV6-5
CDR3: CASIPMGFTEAFF

size: .
D: TRBD1
J: TRBJ1-1
V: TRBV10-3
CDR3: CATRGDTEAFF

size: .
D: .
J: TRBJ2-7
V: TRBV29-1
CDR3: CSVEEWGRTYEQYF

size: .
D: TRBD1
J: TRBJ1-1
V: TRBV28
CDR3: CASSAGTGGFTEAFF

size: .
D: .
J: TRBJ1-2
V: TRBV6-5
CDR3: CASSWGENYGYTF

size: few
D: .
J: TRBJ1-2
V: TRBV5-1
CDR3: CASSLAGEGYTF

size: once
D: TRBD1
J: TRBJ2-2
V: TRBV19
CDR3: CASKVDRVNTGELFF

size: once
D: TRBD1
J: TRBJ2-2
V: TRBV5-4
CDR3: CAGQGGNGELFF

size: .
D: .
J: TRBJ2-2
V: TRBV5-1
CDR3: CASSLADTGELFF

size: few
D: TRBD2
J: TRBJ2-1
V: TRBV19
CDR3: CASSPGLGVEQFF

size: once
D: .
J: TRBJ1-3
V: TRBV5-6
CDR3: CASSGSGNTIYF

size: .
D: .
J: TRBJ2-7
V: TRBV6-6
CDR3: CASTAPGAPYEQYF

size: .
D: .
J: TRBJ1-2
V: TRBV20-1
CDR3: CSASNKHNYGYTF

size: once
D: TRBD2
J: TRBJ2-3
V: TRBV19
CDR3: CASRAPGTTRDTQYF

size: .
D: .
J: TRBJ1-1
V: TRBV5-1
CDR3: CASSLARQNTEAFF

size: once
D: TRBD1
J: TRBJ1-3
V: TRBV11-2
CDR3: CASRPTGSGNTIYF

size: .
D: .
J: TRBJ1-2
V: TRBV12-3/TRBV12-4
CDR3: CASSFQGNYGYTF

size: .
D: .
J: TRBJ1-4
V: TRBV21-1
CDR3: CASSKGQGYF

size: .
D: .
J: TRBJ2-3
V: TRBV2
CDR3: CASSEVTDTQYF

size: .
D: .
J: TRBJ1-1
V: TRBV27
CDR3: CATKWGSGTEAFF